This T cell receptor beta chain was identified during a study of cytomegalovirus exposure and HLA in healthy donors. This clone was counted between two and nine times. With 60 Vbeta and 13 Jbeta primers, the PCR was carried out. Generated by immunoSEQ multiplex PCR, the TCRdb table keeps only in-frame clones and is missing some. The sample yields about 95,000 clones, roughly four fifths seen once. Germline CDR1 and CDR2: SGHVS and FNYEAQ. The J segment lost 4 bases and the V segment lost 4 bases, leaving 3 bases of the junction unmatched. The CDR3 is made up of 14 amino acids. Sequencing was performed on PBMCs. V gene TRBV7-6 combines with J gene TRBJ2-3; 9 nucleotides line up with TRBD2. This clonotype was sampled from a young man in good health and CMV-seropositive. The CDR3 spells CASSWRTSADTQYF. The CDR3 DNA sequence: TGTGCCAGCAGCTGGAGGACTAGCGCAGATACGCAGTATTTT. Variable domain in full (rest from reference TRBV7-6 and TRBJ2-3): GAGVSQSPRYKVTKRGQDVALRCDPISGHVSLYWYRQALGQGPEFLTYFNYEAQQDKSGLPNDRFSAERPEGSISTLTIQRTEQRDSAMYRCASSWRTSADTQYFGPGTRLTVL.